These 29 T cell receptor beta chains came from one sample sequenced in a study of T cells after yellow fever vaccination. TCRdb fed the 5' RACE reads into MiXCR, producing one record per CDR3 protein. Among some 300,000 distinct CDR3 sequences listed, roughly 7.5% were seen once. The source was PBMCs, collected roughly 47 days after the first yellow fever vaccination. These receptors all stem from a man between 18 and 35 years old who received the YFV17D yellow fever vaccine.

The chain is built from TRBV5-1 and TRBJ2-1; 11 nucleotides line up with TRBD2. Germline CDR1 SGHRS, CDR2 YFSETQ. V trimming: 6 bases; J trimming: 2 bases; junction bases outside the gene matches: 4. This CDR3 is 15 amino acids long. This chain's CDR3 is CASKIAGGTYNEQFF. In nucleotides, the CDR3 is TGCGCCAGCAAGATAGCGGGGGGGACCTACAATGAGCAGTTCTTC.

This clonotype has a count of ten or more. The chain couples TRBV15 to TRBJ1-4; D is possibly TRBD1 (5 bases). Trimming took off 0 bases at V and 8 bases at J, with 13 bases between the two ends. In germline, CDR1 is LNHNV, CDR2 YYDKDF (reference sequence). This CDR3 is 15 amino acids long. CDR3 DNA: TGTGCCACCAGCAGAGACCGGGGCTGGGACGAAAAACTGTTTTTT. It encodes CATSRDRGWDEKLFF.

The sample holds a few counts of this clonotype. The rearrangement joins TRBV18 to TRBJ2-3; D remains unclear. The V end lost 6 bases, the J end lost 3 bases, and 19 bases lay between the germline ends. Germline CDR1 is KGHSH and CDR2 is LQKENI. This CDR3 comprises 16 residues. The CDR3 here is CASSRVGSEGTDTQYF. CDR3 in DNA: TGTGCCAGCTCCCGAGTTGGGTCCGAAGGGACAGATACGCAGTATTTT.

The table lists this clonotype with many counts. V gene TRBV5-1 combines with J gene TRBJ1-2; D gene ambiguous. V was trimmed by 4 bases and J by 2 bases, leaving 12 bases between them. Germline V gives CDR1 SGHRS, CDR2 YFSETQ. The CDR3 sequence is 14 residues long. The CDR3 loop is CASSARTDNYGYTF. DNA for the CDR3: TGCGCCAGCAGCGCCCGGACCGACAACTATGGCTACACCTTC.

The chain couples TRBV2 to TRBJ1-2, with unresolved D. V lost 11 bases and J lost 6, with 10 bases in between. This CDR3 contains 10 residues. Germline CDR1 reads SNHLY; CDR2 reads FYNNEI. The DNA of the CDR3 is TGTGCCCTCTGTTTAAATGGCTACACCTTC. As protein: CALCLNGYTF.

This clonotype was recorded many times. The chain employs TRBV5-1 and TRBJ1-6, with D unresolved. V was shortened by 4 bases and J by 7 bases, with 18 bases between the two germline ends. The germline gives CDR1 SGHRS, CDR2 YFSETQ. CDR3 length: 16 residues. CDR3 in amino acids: CASSQTPGAINSPLHF. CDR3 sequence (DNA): TGCGCCAGCAGCCAAACCCCCGGAGCTATCAATTCACCCCTCCACTTT. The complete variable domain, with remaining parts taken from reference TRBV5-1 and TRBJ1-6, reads KAGVTQTPRYLIKTRGQQVTLSCSPISGHRSVSWYQQTPGQGLQFLFEYFSETQRNKGNFPGRFSGRQFSNSRSEMNVSTLELGDSALYLCASSQTPGAINSPLHFGNGTRLTVT.

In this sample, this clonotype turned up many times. The CDR3 reads CASSFWGLNTGELFF. CDR3 DNA sequence: TGTGCCAGCAGCTTTTGGGGACTTAACACCGGGGAGCTGTTTTTT. This chain connects TRBV7-9 to TRBJ2-2; weak D call: TRBD2 (6 bases). V lost 3 bases and J lost 2, with 10 bases in between. The germline CDR1 and CDR2 sequences are SEHNR and FQNEAQ (reference sequence). The CDR3 extends over 15 amino acids.

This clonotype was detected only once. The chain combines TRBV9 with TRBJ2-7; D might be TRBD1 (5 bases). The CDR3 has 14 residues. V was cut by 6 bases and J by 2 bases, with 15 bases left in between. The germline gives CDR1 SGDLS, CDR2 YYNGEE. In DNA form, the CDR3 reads TGTGCCAGCAACGCACAACAGGTTCCCTACGAGCAGTACGTC. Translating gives CASNAQQVPYEQYV.

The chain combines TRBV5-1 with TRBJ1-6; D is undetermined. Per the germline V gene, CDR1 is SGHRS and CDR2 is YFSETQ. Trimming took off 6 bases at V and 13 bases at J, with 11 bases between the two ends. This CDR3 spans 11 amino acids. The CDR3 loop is CASKISDPLHF. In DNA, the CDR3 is TGCGCCAGCAAAATCAGTGACCCCCTCCACTTT.

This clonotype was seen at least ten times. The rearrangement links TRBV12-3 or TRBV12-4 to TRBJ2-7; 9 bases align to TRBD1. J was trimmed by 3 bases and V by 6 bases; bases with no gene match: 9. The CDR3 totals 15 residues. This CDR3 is CASSETGTGHYEQYF. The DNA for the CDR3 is TGTGCCAGCAGCGAAACCGGGACAGGGCACTACGAGCAGTACTTC.

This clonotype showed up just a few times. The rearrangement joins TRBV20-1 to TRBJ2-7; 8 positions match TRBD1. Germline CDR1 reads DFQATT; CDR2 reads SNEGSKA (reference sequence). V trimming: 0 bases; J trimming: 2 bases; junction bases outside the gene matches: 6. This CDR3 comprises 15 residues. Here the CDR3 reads CSAREDRVGAYEQYF. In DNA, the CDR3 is TGCAGTGCTAGAGAGGACAGGGTCGGCGCCTACGAGCAGTACTTC.

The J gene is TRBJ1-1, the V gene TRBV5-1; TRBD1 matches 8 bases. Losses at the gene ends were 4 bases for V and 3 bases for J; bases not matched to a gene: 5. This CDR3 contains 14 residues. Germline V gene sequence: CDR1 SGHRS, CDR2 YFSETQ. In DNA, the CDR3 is TGCGCCAGCAGCCAAGGACAGGGTGACACTGAAGCTTTCTTT. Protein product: CASSQGQGDTEAFF.

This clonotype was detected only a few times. DNA for the CDR3: TGCAGCGCCGTCCGGGCGGGGGGCTACGAGCAGTACTTC. This translates into CSAVRAGGYEQYF. This chain connects TRBV29-1 to TRBJ2-7, with 8 bases aligning to TRBD2. The V gene's germline CDR1 is SQVTM and CDR2 ANQGSEA. The CDR3 has 13 amino acids. With 7 bases clipped from V and 3 bases from J, the junction kept 8 bases outside the gene matches.

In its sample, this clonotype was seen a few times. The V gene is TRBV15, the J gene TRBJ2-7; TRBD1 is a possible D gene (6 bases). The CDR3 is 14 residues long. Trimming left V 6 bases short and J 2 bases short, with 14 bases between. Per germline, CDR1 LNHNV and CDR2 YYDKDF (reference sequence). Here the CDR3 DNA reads TGTGCCACCAGATCGGTTAGGGACACCTACGAGCAGTACTTC. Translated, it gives CATRSVRDTYEQYF.

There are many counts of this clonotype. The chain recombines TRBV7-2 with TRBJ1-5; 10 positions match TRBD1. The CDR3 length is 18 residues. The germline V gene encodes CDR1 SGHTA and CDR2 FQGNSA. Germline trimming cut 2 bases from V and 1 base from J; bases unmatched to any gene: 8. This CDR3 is CASSLSGGQGGSNQPQHF. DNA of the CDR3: TGTGCCAGCAGCTTAAGTGGCGGACAGGGGGGGAGCAATCAGCCCCAGCATTTT. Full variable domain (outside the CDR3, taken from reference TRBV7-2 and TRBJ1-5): GAGVSQSPSNKVTEKGKDVELRCDPISGHTALYWYRQSLGQGLEFLIYFQGNSAPDKSGLPSDRFSAERTGGSVSTLTIQRTQQEDSAVYLCASSLSGGQGGSNQPQHFGDGTRLSIL.

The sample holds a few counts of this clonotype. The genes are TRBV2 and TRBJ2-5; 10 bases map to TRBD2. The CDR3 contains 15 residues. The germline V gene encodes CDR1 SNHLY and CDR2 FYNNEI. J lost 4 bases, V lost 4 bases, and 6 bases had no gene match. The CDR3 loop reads CASSAAGGPAETQYF. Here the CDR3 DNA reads TGTGCCAGCAGTGCAGCGGGGGGGCCAGCAGAGACCCAGTACTTC.

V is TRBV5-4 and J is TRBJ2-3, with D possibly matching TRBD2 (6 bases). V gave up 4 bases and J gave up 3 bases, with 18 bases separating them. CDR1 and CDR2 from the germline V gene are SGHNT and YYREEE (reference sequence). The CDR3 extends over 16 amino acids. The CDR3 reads CASSGKRVGGTDTQYF. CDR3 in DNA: TGTGCCAGCAGCGGGAAGCGGGTCGGTGGTACAGATACGCAGTATTTT.

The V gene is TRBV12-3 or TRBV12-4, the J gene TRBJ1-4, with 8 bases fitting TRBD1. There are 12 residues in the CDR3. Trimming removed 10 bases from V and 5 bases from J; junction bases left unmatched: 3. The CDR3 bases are TGTGCCACCAGGGGGCTGAATGAAAAACTGTTTTTT. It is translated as CATRGLNEKLFF.

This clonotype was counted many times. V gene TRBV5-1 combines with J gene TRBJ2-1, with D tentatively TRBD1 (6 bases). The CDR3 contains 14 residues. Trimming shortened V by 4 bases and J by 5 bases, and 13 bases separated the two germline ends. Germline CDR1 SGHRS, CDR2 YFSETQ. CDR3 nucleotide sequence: TGCGCCAGCAGCCAACAGGGCCCTGACAATGAGCAGTTCTTC. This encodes CASSQQGPDNEQFF.

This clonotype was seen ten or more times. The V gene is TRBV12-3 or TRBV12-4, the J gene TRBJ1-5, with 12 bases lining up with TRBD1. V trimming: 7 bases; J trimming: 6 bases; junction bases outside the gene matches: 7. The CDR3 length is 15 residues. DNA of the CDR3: TGTGCCAGCAACCAGGGACAGGGGGCCGGTCAGCCCCAGCATTTT. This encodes CASNQGQGAGQPQHF.

The CDR3 reads CASSLPSSGAYNEQFF. The CDR3 DNA is TGTGCCAGTAGTCTTCCTAGTAGCGGGGCCTACAATGAGCAGTTCTTC. The chain links TRBV19 to TRBJ2-1; 8 nucleotides agree with TRBD2. Germline CDR1 LNHDA, CDR2 SQIVND (reference sequence). The trim removed 5 bases at V and 2 bases at J, leaving 8 bases unmatched. The CDR3 is 16 amino acids.

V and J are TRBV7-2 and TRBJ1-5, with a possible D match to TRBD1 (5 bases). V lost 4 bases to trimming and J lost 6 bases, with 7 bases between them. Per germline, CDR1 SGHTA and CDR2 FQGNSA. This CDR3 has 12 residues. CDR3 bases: TGTGCCAGCAGCTCGCAGGGTCAGCCCCAGCATTTT. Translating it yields CASSSQGQPQHF.

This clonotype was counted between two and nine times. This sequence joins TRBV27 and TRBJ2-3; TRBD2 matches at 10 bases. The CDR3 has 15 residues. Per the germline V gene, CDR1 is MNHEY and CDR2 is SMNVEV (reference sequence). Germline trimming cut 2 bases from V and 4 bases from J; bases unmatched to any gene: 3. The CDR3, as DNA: TGTGCCAGCAGTTTAGCTAGCGGGGGTTCAGATACGCAGTATTTT. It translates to CASSLASGGSDTQYF.

CDR3 coding DNA: TGCGCCAGCAGCCCGACCGGGACGGCTGTCTTCGAGCAGTACTTC. Protein product: CASSPTGTAVFEQYF. The chain is built from TRBV5-1 and TRBJ2-7; D might be TRBD1 or TRBD2, each matching 5 bases. The germline V and J ends were trimmed by 4 bases and 6 bases, with 20 bases remaining between them. The germline V gene encodes CDR1 SGHRS and CDR2 YFSETQ. The CDR3 has 15 amino acids. The full variable domain, rest sourced from reference TRBV5-1 and TRBJ2-7, is KAGVTQTPRYLIKTRGQQVTLSCSPISGHRSVSWYQQTPGQGLQFLFEYFSETQRNKGNFPGRFSGRQFSNSRSEMNVSTLELGDSALYLCASSPTGTAVFEQYFGPGTRLTVT.

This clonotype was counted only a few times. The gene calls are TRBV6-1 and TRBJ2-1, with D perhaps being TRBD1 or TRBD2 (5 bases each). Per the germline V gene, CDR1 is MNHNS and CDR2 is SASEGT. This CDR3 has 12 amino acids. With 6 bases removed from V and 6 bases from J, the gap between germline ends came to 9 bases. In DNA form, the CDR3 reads TGTGCCAGCAGGGGACCGTCCAATGAGCAGTTCTTC. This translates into CASRGPSNEQFF.

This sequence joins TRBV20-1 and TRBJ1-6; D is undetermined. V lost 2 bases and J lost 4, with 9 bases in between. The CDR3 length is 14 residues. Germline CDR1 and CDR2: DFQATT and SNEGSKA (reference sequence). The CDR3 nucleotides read TGCAGTGCTAGACTTCCGGGGTATAATTCACCCCTCCACTTT. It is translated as CSARLPGYNSPLHF.

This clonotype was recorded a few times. The CDR3 region has the DNA TGTGCCAGCAGTTTAGGAGTGGGGGGGGTCTCCTACAATGAGCAGTTCTTC. It is translated as CASSLGVGGVSYNEQFF. This chain uses TRBV6-5 with TRBJ2-1; 7 positions agree with TRBD2. This CDR3 is built from 17 residues. The germline V gene has CDR1 MNHEY and CDR2 SVGAGI. The V segment lost 4 bases and the J segment 0 bases; nucleotides outside the gene matches: 9.

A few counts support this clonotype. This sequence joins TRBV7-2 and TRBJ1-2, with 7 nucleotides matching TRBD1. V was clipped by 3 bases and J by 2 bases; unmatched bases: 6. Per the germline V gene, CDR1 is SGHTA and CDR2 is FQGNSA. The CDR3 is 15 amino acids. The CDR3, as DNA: TGTGCCAGCAGCTTGTGGGGACAGAACAACTATGGCTACACCTTC. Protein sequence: CASSLWGQNNYGYTF.

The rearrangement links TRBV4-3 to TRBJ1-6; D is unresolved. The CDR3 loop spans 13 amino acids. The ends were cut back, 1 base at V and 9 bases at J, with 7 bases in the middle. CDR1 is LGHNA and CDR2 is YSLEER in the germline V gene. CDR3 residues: CASSQVVGSPLHF. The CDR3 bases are TGCGCCAGCAGCCAAGTGGTAGGTTCACCCCTCCACTTT.